One and the same sample provided the 3 T cell receptor beta chains below, sequenced in a study of regulatory T cells in long-lasting Graves disease. The time point denotes: newly diagnosed GD, antithyroid drugs for less than 3 months. RNA isolated from PBMCs was used to make the TCR library. Construction of TCR beta libraries relied on iRepertoire HTBI primers and on Arm-PCR targeting CDR3 regions. Via MiXCR, TCRdb re-called the multiplex PCR reads, giving one row per CDR3 protein. The sample consists of more than 450,000 distinct CDR3 sequences, about 11% of them appearing once. The data were also submitted as part of a second study, on T cells in Graves' hyperthyroidism and ophthalmopathy.

The input for sequencing was peripheral blood mononuclear cells (PBMCs), taken at new diagnosis, from a patient treated with antithyroid drugs. These receptors all stem from a woman in her 30s with Graves disease.

This clonotype was observed a few times. The gene calls are TRBV13 and TRBJ2-7; 11 positions agree with TRBD2. After removal of 1 base from V and 0 bases from J, the junction contained 8 bases not matched to a gene. The germline V gene has CDR1 PRHDT and CDR2 FYEKMQ (reference sequence). The CDR3 spans 18 residues. The DNA of the CDR3 is TGTGCCAGCAGCTTAGTGTCTAGCGGGAGGACCCCCTCCTACGAGCAGTACTTC. Its protein product is CASSLVSSGRTPSYEQYF.

Of note for this clonotype: This may stem from a read error, because a much larger clone lies one nucleotide away. The V and J genes are TRBV7-9 and TRBJ2-1, with 11 bases lining up with TRBD2. V lost 5 bases to trimming and J lost 7 bases; unmatched junction nucleotides: 7. The CDR3 spans 15 residues. Germline lookup yields CDR1 SEHNR and CDR2 FQNEAQ (reference sequence). The chain's CDR3 is CASSHIAGGVNEQFF. The CDR3 coding sequence is TGTGCCAGCAGCCACATAGCGGGAGGGGTGAATGAGCAGTTCTTC.

Many counts were recorded for this clonotype. This chain joins TRBV11-3 and TRBJ2-1; the match to TRBD2 covers 9 bases. This CDR3 has 15 amino acids. J gave up 7 bases and V 3 bases, and 7 bases lay outside the gene matches. Germline lookup yields CDR1 SGHNT and CDR2 YENEEA. For the CDR3, the DNA is TGTGCCAGCAGCTTCCGAGGGCTAGCGGGAAATGAGCAGTTCTTC. It translates to CASSFRGLAGNEQFF.